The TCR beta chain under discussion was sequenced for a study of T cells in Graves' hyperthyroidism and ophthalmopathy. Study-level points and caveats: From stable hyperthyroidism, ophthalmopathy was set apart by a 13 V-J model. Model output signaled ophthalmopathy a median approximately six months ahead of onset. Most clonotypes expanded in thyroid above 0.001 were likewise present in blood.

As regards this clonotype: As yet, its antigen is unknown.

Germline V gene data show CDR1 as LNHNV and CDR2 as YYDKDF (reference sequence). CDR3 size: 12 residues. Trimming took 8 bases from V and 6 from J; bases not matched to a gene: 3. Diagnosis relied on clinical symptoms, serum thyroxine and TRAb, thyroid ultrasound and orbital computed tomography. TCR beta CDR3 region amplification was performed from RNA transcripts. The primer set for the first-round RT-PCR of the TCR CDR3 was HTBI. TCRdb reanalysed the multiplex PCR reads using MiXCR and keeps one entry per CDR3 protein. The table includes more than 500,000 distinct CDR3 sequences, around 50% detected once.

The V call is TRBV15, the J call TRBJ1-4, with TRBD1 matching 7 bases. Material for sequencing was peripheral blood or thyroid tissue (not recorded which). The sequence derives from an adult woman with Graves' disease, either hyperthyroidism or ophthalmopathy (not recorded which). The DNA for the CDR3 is TGTGCCACCCTCAGGGGGGATGAAAAACTGTTTTTT. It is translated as CATLRGDEKLFF. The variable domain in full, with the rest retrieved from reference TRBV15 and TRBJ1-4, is DAMVIQNPRYQVTQFGKPVTLSCSQTLNHNVMYWYQQKSSQAPKLLFHYYDKDFNNEADTPDNFQSRRPNTSFCFLDIRSPGLGDTAMYLCATLRGDEKLFFGSGTQLSVL.